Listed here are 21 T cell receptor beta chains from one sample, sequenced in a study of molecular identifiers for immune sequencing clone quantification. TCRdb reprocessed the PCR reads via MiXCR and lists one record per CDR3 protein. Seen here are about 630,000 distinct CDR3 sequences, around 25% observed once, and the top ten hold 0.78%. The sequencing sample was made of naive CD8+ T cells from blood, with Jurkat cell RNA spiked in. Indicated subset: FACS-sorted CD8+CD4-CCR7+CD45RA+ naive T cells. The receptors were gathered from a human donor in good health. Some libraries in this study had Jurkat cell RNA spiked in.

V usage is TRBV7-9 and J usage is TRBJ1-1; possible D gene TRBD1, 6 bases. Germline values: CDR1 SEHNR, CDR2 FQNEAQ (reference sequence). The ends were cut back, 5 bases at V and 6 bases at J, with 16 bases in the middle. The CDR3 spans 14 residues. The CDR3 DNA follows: TGTGCCAGCAGCCTCGGGGGCAGGGTAGCTGAAGCTTTCTTT. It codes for CASSLGGRVAEAFF.

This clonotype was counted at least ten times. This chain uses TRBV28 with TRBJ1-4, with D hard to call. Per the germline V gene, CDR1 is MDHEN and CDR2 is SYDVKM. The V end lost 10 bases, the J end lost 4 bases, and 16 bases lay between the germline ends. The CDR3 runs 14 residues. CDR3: CATKGGRINEKLFF. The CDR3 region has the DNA TGTGCCACCAAGGGAGGCAGGATTAATGAAAAACTGTTTTTT.

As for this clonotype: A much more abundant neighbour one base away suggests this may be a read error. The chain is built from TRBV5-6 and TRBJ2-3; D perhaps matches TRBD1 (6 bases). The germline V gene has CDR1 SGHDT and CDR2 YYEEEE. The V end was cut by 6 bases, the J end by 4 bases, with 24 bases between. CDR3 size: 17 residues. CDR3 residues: CASTLLAGTRMADTQYF. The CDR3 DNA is TGTGCCAGCACCCTCTTAGCTGGGACAAGGATGGCAGATACGCAGTATTTT. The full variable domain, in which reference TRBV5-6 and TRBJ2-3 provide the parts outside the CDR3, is DAGVTQSPTHLIKTRGQQVTLRCSPKSGHDTVSWYQQALGQGPQFIFQYYEEEERQRGNFPDRFSGHQFPNYSSELNVNALLLGDSALYLCASTLLAGTRMADTQYFGPGTRLTVL.

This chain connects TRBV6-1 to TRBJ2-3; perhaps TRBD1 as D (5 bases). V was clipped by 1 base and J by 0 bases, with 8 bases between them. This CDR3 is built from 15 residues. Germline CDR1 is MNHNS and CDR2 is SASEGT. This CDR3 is CASSEGQFSTDTQYF. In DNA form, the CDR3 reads TGTGCCAGCAGTGAAGGACAGTTTAGCACAGATACGCAGTATTTT.

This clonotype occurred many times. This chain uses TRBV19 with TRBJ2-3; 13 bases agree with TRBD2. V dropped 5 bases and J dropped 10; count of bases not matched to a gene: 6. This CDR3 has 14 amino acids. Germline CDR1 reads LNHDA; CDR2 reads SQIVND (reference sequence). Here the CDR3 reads CASSLTSGGAAQYF. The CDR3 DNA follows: TGTGCCAGTAGTCTCACTAGCGGGGGGGCCGCGCAGTATTTT.

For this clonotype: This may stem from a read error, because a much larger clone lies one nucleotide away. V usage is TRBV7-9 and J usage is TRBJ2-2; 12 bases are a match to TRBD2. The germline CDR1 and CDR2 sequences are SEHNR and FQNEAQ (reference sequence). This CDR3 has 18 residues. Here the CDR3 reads CASSATSGRHANTGELLF. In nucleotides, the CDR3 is TGTGCCAGCAGCGCAACTAGCGGGAGGCACGCGAACACCGGGGAGCTGCTTTTT.

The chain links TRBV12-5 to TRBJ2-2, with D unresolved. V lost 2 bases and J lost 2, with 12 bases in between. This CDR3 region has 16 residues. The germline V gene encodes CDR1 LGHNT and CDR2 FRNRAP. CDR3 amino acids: CASGLLTTLNTGELFF. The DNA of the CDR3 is TGTGCTAGTGGTTTGCTGACCACACTCAACACCGGGGAGCTGTTTTTT.

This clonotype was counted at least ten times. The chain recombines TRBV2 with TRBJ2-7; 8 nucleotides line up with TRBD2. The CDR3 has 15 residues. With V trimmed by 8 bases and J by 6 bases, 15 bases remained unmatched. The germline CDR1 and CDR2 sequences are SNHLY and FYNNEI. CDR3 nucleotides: TGTGCCAGCCCTTCCGGGGGGGCTACCGGGGGCGAGCAGTACTTC. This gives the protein CASPSGGATGGEQYF. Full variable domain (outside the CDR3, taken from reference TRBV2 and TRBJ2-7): EPEVTQTPSHQVTQMGQEVILRCVPISNHLYFYWYRQILGQKVEFLVSFYNNEISEKSEIFDDQFSVERPDGSNFTLKIRSTKLEDSAMYFCASPSGGATGGEQYFGPGTRLTVT.

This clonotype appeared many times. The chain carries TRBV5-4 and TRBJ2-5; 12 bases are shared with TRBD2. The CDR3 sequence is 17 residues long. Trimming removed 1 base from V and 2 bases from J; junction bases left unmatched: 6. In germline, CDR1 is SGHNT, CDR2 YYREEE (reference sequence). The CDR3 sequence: CASSLTSGGPLQETQYF. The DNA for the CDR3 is TGTGCCAGCAGCTTGACTAGCGGGGGGCCGTTACAAGAGACCCAGTACTTC. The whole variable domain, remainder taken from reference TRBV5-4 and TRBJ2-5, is ETGVTQSPTHLIKTRGQQVTLRCSSQSGHNTVSWYQQALGQGPQFIFQYYREEENGRGNFPPRFSGLQFPNYSSELNVNALELDDSALYLCASSLTSGGPLQETQYFGPGTRLLVL.

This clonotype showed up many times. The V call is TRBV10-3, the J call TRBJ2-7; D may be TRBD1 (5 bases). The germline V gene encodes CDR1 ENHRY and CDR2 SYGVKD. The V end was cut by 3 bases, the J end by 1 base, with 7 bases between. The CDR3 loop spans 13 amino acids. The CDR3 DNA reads TGTGCCATCAGTGATGACAGATCCTACGAGCAGTACTTC. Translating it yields CAISDDRSYEQYF.

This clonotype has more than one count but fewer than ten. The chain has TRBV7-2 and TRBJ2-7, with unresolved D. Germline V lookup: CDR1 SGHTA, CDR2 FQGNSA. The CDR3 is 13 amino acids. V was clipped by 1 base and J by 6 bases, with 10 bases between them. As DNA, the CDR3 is TGTGCCAGCAGCTTAGGGGTGACCATCGAGCAGTACTTC. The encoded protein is CASSLGVTIEQYF.

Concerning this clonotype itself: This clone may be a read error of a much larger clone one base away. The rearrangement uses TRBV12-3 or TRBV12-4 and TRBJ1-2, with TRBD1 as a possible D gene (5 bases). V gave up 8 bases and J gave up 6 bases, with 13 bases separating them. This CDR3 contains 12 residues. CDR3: CASCTGTDGYTF. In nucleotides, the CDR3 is TGTGCCAGCTGTACCGGGACTGATGGCTACACCTTC.

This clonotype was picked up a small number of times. CDR3 residues: CASSVVSGTGDEKLFF. The CDR3 DNA is TGTGCCAGCAGCGTAGTATCCGGGACAGGGGACGAAAAACTGTTTTTT. The V and J genes are TRBV9 and TRBJ1-4; 10 bases line up with TRBD1. V shed 0 bases, J shed 8 bases, and the junction held 7 bases outside the gene matches. The CDR3 totals 16 residues. Germline V gene sequence: CDR1 SGDLS, CDR2 YYNGEE.

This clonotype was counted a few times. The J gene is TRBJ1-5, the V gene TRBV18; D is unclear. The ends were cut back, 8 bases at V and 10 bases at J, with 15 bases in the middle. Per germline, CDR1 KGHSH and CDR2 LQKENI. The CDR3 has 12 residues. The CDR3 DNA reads TGTGCCAGCACAGATGGAGAGGGTCCCCAGCATTTT. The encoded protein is CASTDGEGPQHF.

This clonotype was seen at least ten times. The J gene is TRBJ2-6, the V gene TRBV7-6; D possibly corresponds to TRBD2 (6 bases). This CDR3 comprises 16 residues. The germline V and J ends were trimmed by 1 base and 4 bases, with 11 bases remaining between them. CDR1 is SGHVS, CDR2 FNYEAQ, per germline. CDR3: CASSLESGEGANVLTF. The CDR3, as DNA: TGTGCCAGCAGCTTAGAGTCGGGGGAGGGGGCCAACGTCCTGACTTTC.

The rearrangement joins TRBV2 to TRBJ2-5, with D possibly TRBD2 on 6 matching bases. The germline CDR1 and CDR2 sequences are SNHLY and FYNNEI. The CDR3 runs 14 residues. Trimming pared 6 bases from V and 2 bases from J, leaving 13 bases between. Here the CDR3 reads CASREGWGQETQYF. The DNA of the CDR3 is TGTGCCAGCAGGGAGGGATGGGGGCAAGAGACCCAGTACTTC.

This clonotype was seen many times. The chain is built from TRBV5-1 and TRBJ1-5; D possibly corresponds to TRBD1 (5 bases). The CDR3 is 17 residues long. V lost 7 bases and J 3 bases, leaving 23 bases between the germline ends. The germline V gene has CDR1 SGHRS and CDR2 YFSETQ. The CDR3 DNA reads TGCGCCAGCCCCGAGGGAAGGGGCAAAGACTTCAATCAGCCCCAGCATTTT. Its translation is CASPEGRGKDFNQPQHF.

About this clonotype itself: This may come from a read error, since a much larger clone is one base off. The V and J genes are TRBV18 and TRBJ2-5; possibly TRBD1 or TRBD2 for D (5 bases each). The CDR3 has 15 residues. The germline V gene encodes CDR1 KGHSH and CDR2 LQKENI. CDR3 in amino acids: CASSPTLLSEGTRYF. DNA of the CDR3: TGTGCCAGCTCACCGACTCTTTTGTCTGAGGGGACCCGGTACTTC.

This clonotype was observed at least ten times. CDR3 loop: CASSLYHPGGLADTQYF. The CDR3 bases are TGTGCCAGCAGCTTATACCATCCGGGGGGCCTTGCCGATACGCAGTATTTT. The chain carries TRBV7-2 and TRBJ2-3; D may be TRBD2 (7 bases). V lost 2 bases and J 6 bases, leaving 21 bases between the germline ends. Germline CDR1 and CDR2: SGHTA and FQGNSA. The CDR3 loop spans 17 amino acids.

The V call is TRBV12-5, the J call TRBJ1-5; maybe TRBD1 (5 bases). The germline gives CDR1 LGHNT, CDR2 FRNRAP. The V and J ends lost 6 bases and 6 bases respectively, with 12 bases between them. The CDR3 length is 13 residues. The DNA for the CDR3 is TGTGCTAGTGGGTGGGGGACCGGTCAGCCCCAGCATTTT. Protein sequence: CASGWGTGQPQHF. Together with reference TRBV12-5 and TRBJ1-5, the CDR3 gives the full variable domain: DARVTQTPRHKVTEMGQEVTMRCQPILGHNTVFWYRQTMMQGLELLAYFRNRAPLDDSGMPKDRFSAEMPDATLATLKIQPSEPRDSAVYFCASGWGTGQPQHFGDGTRLSIL.

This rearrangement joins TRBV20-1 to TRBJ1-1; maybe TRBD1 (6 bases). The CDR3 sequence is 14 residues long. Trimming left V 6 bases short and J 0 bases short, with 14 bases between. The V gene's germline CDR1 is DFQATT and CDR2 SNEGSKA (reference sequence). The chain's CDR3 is CSAGMDRMNTEAFF. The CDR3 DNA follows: TGCAGTGCGGGGATGGACAGAATGAACACTGAAGCTTTCTTT.